A single sample is the source of the 20 T cell receptor beta chains below, sequenced in a study of blood T cell repertoires in COVID-19. Profiling relied on immunoSEQ multiplex PCR, and the TCRdb table lists in-frame clones only, not all of them. The sample holds approximately 30,000 clones, 90% to 95% seen once. Input material: peripheral blood. These receptor sequences come from a human donor in a cohort sampled during active COVID-19.

This clone was counted a single time. The chain couples TRBV19 to TRBJ2-2; 9 bases are a match to TRBD1. V shed 7 bases, J shed 4 bases, and the junction held 7 bases outside the gene matches. In germline, CDR1 is LNHDA, CDR2 SQIVND (reference sequence). The length of the CDR3 is 15 residues. The CDR3 loop reads CASTGTGPFTGELFF. CDR3 bases: TGTGCCAGTACGGGGACAGGGCCCTTCACCGGGGAGCTGTTTTTT. The complete variable domain, with remaining parts taken from reference TRBV19 and TRBJ2-2, reads DGGITQSPKYLFRKEGQNVTLSCEQNLNHDAMYWYRQDPGQGLRLIYYSQIVNDFQKGDIAEGYSVSREKKESFPLTVTSAQKNPTAFYLCASTGTGPFTGELFFGEGSRLTVL.

CDR3 nucleotide sequence: TGTGCCAGCAGGCCAGGGAACAGGGGTTCACCCCTCCACTTT. Translated: CASRPGNRGSPLHF. The V call is TRBV6-5, the J call TRBJ1-6, with 7 bases lining up with TRBD1. The CDR3 has 14 amino acids. J was trimmed by 9 bases and V by 6 bases; bases with no gene match: 8. The germline gives CDR1 MNHEY, CDR2 SVGAGI.

This clone was seen only a few times. The genes are TRBV19 and TRBJ1-4; maybe TRBD1 (6 bases). Per germline, CDR1 LNHDA and CDR2 SQIVND (reference sequence). Trimming left V 1 base short and J 8 bases short, with 8 bases between. The CDR3 is made up of 13 amino acids. The CDR3 bases are TGTGCCAGTAGTATAGTCAGGGGAGAAAAACTGTTTTTT. Its translation: CASSIVRGEKLFF. The variable domain in full, with the rest retrieved from reference TRBV19 and TRBJ1-4, is DGGITQSPKYLFRKEGQNVTLSCEQNLNHDAMYWYRQDPGQGLRLIYYSQIVNDFQKGDIAEGYSVSREKKESFPLTVTSAQKNPTAFYLCASSIVRGEKLFFGSGTQLSVL.

The chain uses TRBV29-1 and TRBJ1-2; 9 nucleotides align to TRBD1. After removal of 7 bases from V and 6 bases from J, the junction contained 3 bases not matched to a gene. CDR1 SQVTM and CDR2 ANQGSEA come from the germline V gene. The CDR3 runs 11 residues. CDR3 DNA sequence: TGCAGCGCAGGGGACAGGGATGGCTACACCTTC. As protein: CSAGDRDGYTF.

This sequence joins TRBV24-1 and TRBJ2-2, with 7 positions matching TRBD1. Germline CDR1 KGHDR, CDR2 SFDVKD. The CDR3 is 15 amino acids. V lost 12 bases, J lost 0 bases, and 9 bases stayed unmatched. CDR3 amino acids: CAAADRVANTGELFF. For the CDR3, the DNA is TGTGCCGCCGCCGACAGGGTTGCGAACACCGGGGAGCTGTTTTTT.

The genes are TRBV4-2 and TRBJ2-3; TRBD2 is a possible D gene (7 bases). The CDR3 runs to 15 residues. With 4 bases removed from V and 1 base from J, the gap between germline ends came to 12 bases. Germline V gene sequence: CDR1 LGHNA, CDR2 YNFKEQ. CDR3: CASSLGGGGTDTQYF. The CDR3 DNA follows: TGTGCCAGCAGCCTCGGCGGGGGCGGCACAGATACGCAGTATTTT.

The V gene is TRBV14, the J gene TRBJ2-3, with 9 bases lining up with TRBD2. This CDR3 region has 16 residues. Per the germline V gene, CDR1 is SGHDN and CDR2 is FVKESK. Unmatched junction bases numbered 4, after V lost 1 base and J lost 2 bases. CDR3 loop: CASSQGASGITDTQYF. Written as DNA, the CDR3 is TGTGCCAGCAGCCAAGGGGCTAGCGGGATCACAGATACGCAGTATTTT.

The chain joins TRBV10-3 to TRBJ1-5; D may be TRBD1 (6 bases). This CDR3 region has 13 residues. Germline V gene sequence: CDR1 ENHRY, CDR2 SYGVKD. With 6 bases removed from V and 6 bases from J, the gap between germline ends came to 12 bases. The CDR3 here is CAISSQGTQPQHF. The CDR3 DNA sequence: TGTGCCATCAGCTCCCAGGGGACTCAGCCCCAGCATTTT.

This chain uses TRBV6-6 with TRBJ2-1; D not resolved. Germline V lookup: CDR1 MNHNY, CDR2 SVGAGI (reference sequence). V was pared by 6 bases and J by 5 bases, with 11 bases between. The CDR3 runs 13 residues. The CDR3 sequence is CASRAPRDNEQFF. The CDR3 DNA is TGTGCCAGCAGAGCGCCTAGAGACAATGAGCAGTTCTTC.

The chain joins TRBV19 to TRBJ1-1; 7 nucleotides align to TRBD1. V was pared by 9 bases and J by 2 bases, with 6 bases of the junction left unmatched. The CDR3 length is 13 residues. Per germline, CDR1 LNHDA and CDR2 SQIVND (reference sequence). The CDR3 protein is CASSQGVNTEAFF. CDR3 nucleotide sequence: TGTGCCAGCTCCCAGGGGGTCAACACTGAAGCTTTCTTT.

The CDR3 DNA is TGTGCCAGCAGCTCCGAGGGGACAGGGGGCCCAGATACGCAGTATTTT. It specifies CASSSEGTGGPDTQYF. This chain links TRBV11-3 with TRBJ2-3; 12 bases agree with TRBD1. The V gene end was trimmed by 4 bases and the J gene end by 4 bases; junction bases not matched to a gene: 6. The CDR3 extends over 16 amino acids. CDR1 is SGHNT and CDR2 is YENEEA in the germline V gene.

This clone occurred once. The chain is built from TRBV7-9 and TRBJ1-1; 7 positions agree with TRBD1. Trimming took 5 bases from V and 2 from J; bases not matched to a gene: 5. The CDR3 totals 14 residues. Germline lookup yields CDR1 SEHNR and CDR2 FQNEAQ (reference sequence). The CDR3 is CASSAGQQNTEAFF. The CDR3 region has the DNA TGTGCCAGCAGCGCGGGACAGCAAAACACTGAAGCTTTCTTT. Full variable domain (outside the CDR3, taken from reference TRBV7-9 and TRBJ1-1): DTGVSQNPRHKITKRGQNVTFRCDPISEHNRLYWYRQTLGQGPEFLTYFQNEAQLEKSRLLSDRFSAERPKGSFSTLEIQRTEQGDSAMYLCASSAGQQNTEAFFGQGTRLTVV.

This sequence joins TRBV3-1 (or the pseudogene TRBV3-2) and TRBJ1-1; 10 bases map to TRBD1. In germline, CDR1 is LGHDT, CDR2 YNNKEL (reference sequence). Trimming cost V 0 bases and J 7 bases; bases outside gene matches: 5. This CDR3 comprises 15 residues. The CDR3 region has the DNA TGTGCCAGCAGCCAAGAGACAGGGGGCCGGGATGAAGCTTTCTTT. Protein product: CASSQETGGRDEAFF.

The chain has TRBV11-3 and TRBJ1-4; the D is unclear. This CDR3 contains 17 residues. Trimming took off 0 bases at V and 3 bases at J, with 14 bases between the two ends. CDR1 is SGHNT and CDR2 is YENEEA in the germline V gene. The CDR3 DNA sequence: TGTGCCAGCAGCTTAGATCGGCTCGGGTGGCCTAATGAAAAACTGTTTTTT. This encodes CASSLDRLGWPNEKLFF.

V is TRBV18 and J is TRBJ1-5, with 8 positions matching TRBD1. CDR1 and CDR2 from the germline V gene are KGHSH and LQKENI. V lost 6 bases to trimming and J lost 3 bases; unmatched junction nucleotides: 10. This CDR3 is built from 16 residues. The CDR3 loop is CASSDDRTGLNQPQHF. CDR3 coding DNA: TGTGCCAGCTCGGACGATCGGACAGGGCTCAATCAGCCCCAGCATTTT.

This clone appeared a single time. The chain carries TRBV19 and TRBJ1-2, with TRBD1 matching over 8 bases. The CDR3 covers 16 residues. CDR1 and CDR2 (germline): LNHDA, SQIVND (reference sequence). Trimming at V came to 6 bases and at J to 5 bases, leaving 14 bases not matched to a gene. In DNA, the CDR3 is TGTGCCAGTAGCGACAGGGGATTGGGCTTGACTTATGGCTACACCTTC. Its translation is CASSDRGLGLTYGYTF.

The rearrangement uses TRBV10-3 and TRBJ2-4; the D gene is possibly TRBD1 (5 bases). The germline V and J ends were trimmed by 11 bases and 8 bases, with 19 bases remaining between them. This CDR3 has 13 residues. Germline V CDR1 and CDR2: ENHRY, SYGVKD. CDR3 sequence: CAAAQGPQDIQYF. The DNA for the CDR3 is TGTGCCGCCGCGCAGGGCCCCCAAGACATTCAGTACTTC.

The chain couples TRBV5-6 to TRBJ1-6; 9 bases match TRBD1. The CDR3 length is 18 residues. Germline-derived CDR1 and CDR2 are SGHDT and YYEEEE. V lost 0 bases, J lost 13 bases, and 17 bases stayed unmatched. CDR3 DNA sequence: TGTGCCAGCAGCTTGGGGGCCCAAGCGGGACAGGGCGTAGGGCCCCTCCACTTT. Amino acid sequence: CASSLGAQAGQGVGPLHF.

This clone was recorded once. V usage is TRBV27 and J usage is TRBJ2-3; a possible D gene is TRBD1 (6 bases). This CDR3 region has 15 residues. Trimming took off 6 bases at V and 0 bases at J, with 13 bases between the two ends. From germline, CDR1 is MNHEY and CDR2 SMNVEV (reference sequence). This CDR3 reads CASSPGTYSTDTQYF. The CDR3 DNA reads TGTGCCAGCAGCCCCGGGACATATAGCACAGATACGCAGTATTTT.

The chain is built from TRBV5-1 and TRBJ2-3; 8 bases agree with TRBD2. J was trimmed by 6 bases and V by 4 bases; bases with no gene match: 1. The CDR3 runs to 12 residues. The germline gives CDR1 SGHRS, CDR2 YFSETQ. The CDR3 DNA sequence: TGCGCCAGCAGCCGGGAGGGGGATACGCAGTATTTT. This encodes CASSREGDTQYF.